One and the same sample provided the 13 T cell receptor beta chains below, sequenced in a study of blood T cells in healthy people across ages. A sample-barcoded 5' primer and a J-beta primer mix were used in a second PCR of roughly 6 to 11 cycles. A single record per CDR3 protein comes from TCRdb applying MiXCR to the 5' RACE reads. The sample lists 1.5 million to 2 million distinct CDR3 sequences, roughly two fifths seen once, with 23% in the top ten. The specimen was blood. These receptor sequences come from a human donor in good health.

Concerning this clonotype itself: Given a much more abundant clone one base away, this may be a read error. The V gene is TRBV6-5, the J gene TRBJ2-3, with 9 bases identical to TRBD2. Germline CDR1 MNHEY, CDR2 SVGAGI. There are 14 residues in the CDR3. The CDR3 DNA is TGTGCCTGCAGTCGCGGGGGGGACACAGATACGCAGTATTTT. Protein sequence: CACSRGGDTDTQYF.

The J gene is TRBJ2-3, the V gene TRBV11-3; perhaps TRBD1 as D (5 bases). CDR3 size: 13 residues. V was clipped by 0 bases and J by 8 bases, with 9 bases between them. CDR1 and CDR2 from the germline V gene are SGHNT and YENEEA. Written as DNA, the CDR3 is TGTGCCAGCAGCTTAGATTTTCAGGGTACGCAGTATTTT. Its translation: CASSLDFQGTQYF.

The chain links TRBV4-1 to TRBJ1-4; D is unresolved. Germline values: CDR1 MGHRA, CDR2 YSYEKL. This CDR3 region has 15 residues. V dropped 2 bases and J dropped 4 bases, with 11 bases sitting between them. This CDR3 is CASSQSRYGNEKLFF. In nucleotides, the CDR3 is TGCGCCAGCAGCCAATCCAGATATGGTAATGAAAAACTGTTTTTT.

The chain's CDR3 is CSASSRYYGYTF. The CDR3 DNA follows: TGCAGTGCTAGCAGCAGATACTATGGCTACACCTTC. The chain joins TRBV20-1 to TRBJ1-2; D not resolved. This CDR3 is 12 amino acids long. Per germline, CDR1 DFQATT and CDR2 SNEGSKA (reference sequence). Trimming stripped 3 bases from V and 3 bases from J, with 8 bases between.

Comment on this clonotype: Mismatch with germline at one junction end may stem from a read error. The chain uses TRBV14 and TRBJ2-1, with D perhaps matching TRBD1 (7 bases). The CDR3 is 17 residues long. Germline loops: CDR1 SGHDN, CDR2 FVKESK. CDR3 sequence reads: CTSSQEVFTGEDNEQFF. DNA for the CDR3: TGTACCAGCAGCCAAGAGGTTTTCACAGGGGAGGACAATGAGCAGTTCTTC.

The chain couples TRBV20-1 to TRBJ2-5, with TRBD1 as a possible D gene (6 bases). The length of the CDR3 is 16 residues. Germline-derived CDR1 and CDR2 are DFQATT and SNEGSKA (reference sequence). V lost 6 bases, J lost 4 bases, and 24 bases lay in between. The CDR3 bases are TGCAGTGCCAGCCCGTGGGGGCCGGGTCTGGCAGAGACCCAGTACTTC. Amino acid sequence: CSASPWGPGLAETQYF.

The chain links TRBV29-1 to TRBJ2-5; possible D gene TRBD2, 6 bases. The J call may be incorrect, as the DNA end agrees better with TRBJ2-7. CDR3 length: 13 amino acids. Germline CDR1 SQVTM, CDR2 ANQGSEA. Written as DNA, the CDR3 is TGCAGCGTTCATGCGGGGAATCGGGACGAGCAGTACTTC. This encodes CSVHAGNRDEQYF.

The rearrangement uses TRBV5-5 and TRBJ2-5, with D possibly being TRBD1 (6 bases). This CDR3 contains 13 residues. V was clipped by 1 base and J by 5 bases, with 9 bases between them. In germline, CDR1 is SGHKS, CDR2 YYEKEE (reference sequence). CDR3 coding DNA: TGTGCCAGCAGCTTGTACAGGGTGGAGACCCAGTACTTC. It translates to CASSLYRVETQYF.

This clonotype was found once. The chain uses TRBV7-2 and TRBJ1-4, with 10 bases aligning to TRBD1. The CDR3 covers 17 residues. Germline values: CDR1 SGHTA, CDR2 FQGNSA. V trimming: 1 base; J trimming: 5 bases; junction bases outside the gene matches: 7. CDR3: CASSLGGQGLANEKLFF. As DNA, the CDR3 is TGTGCCAGCAGCTTAGGGGGACAGGGGCTCGCCAATGAAAAACTGTTTTTT.

This clonotype was seen more than once but under ten times. The chain links TRBV28 to TRBJ2-5, with D perhaps assigned TRBD1 or TRBD2 (5 bases each). The CDR3 loop spans 16 amino acids. The ends were cut back, 6 bases at V and 1 base at J, with 18 bases in the middle. The germline gives CDR1 MDHEN, CDR2 SYDVKM. The CDR3 DNA reads TGTGCCAGCAGCTTGCCTTCGAGGGGAGTCCAAGAGACCCAGTACTTC. It yields the protein CASSLPSRGVQETQYF. The full variable domain, in which reference TRBV28 and TRBJ2-5 provide the parts outside the CDR3, is DVKVTQSSRYLVKRTGEKVFLECVQDMDHENMFWYRQDPGLGLRLIYFSYDVKMKEKGDIPEGYSVSREKKERFSLILESASTNQTSMYLCASSLPSRGVQETQYFGPGTRLLVL.

Points on this clonotype: A read error may account for a junction end that differs from germline. V and J are TRBV12-3 or TRBV12-4 and TRBJ2-1, with 12 bases that match TRBD2. The CDR3 is made up of 17 amino acids. CDR3 bases: TGTACCAGCAGTCTGTGGACTAGCGGGGTCTCCTACAATGAGCAGTTCTTC. Its translation: CTSSLWTSGVSYNEQFF.

This clonotype has a handful of counts. The chain is built from TRBV7-8 and TRBJ2-5, with D possibly matching TRBD2 (5 bases). The germline V and J ends were trimmed by 4 bases and 5 bases, with 17 bases remaining between them. CDR1 SGHVS and CDR2 FQNEAQ come from the germline V gene. This CDR3 is 15 amino acids long. DNA of the CDR3: TGTGCCAGCAGCTCCATAGACCGGAGGCCCGAGACCCAGTACTTC. This gives the protein CASSSIDRRPETQYF.

The chain uses TRBV30 and TRBJ1-2; D gene ambiguous. Germline lookup yields CDR1 GTSNPN and CDR2 SVGIG (reference sequence). Trimming left V 5 bases short and J 7 bases short, with 14 bases between. This CDR3 is built from 12 residues. CDR3 protein: CAWAGTWGGYTF. In nucleotides, the CDR3 is TGTGCCTGGGCTGGAACGTGGGGTGGCTACACCTTC.